This passage covers 3 T cell receptor beta chains from one sample sequenced in a study of T cells expressing NK-cell markers (dated by TCRdb to about 2020). The library was prepared using 5' RACE. Sequencing relied on an Illumina HiSeq 2000. TCRdb reprocessed the public reads and reports one entry per CDR3 protein sequence, without DNA. The data table for this sample lists approximately 440,000 distinct CDR3 sequences. The ten largest clones take up over 1.1% of the sample. Specimen: blood T cells: a sorted CD56 or NKG2C T cell subset, CD4+ or CD8+ T cells, or bulk PBMC T cells (not recorded which). The receptors were gathered from a woman aged 45-59 years in good health. Donor details come from another sample of the same person, matched by shared clones.

The gene calls are TRBV5-1 and TRBJ1-5. This CDR3 comprises 14 residues. Germline V gene lookup returns CDR1 SGHRS and CDR2 YFSETQ. The CDR3 here is CASSPGGAGEPQHF. The full variable domain, rest sourced from reference TRBV5-1 and TRBJ1-5, is KAGVTQTPRYLIKTRGQQVTLSCSPISGHRSVSWYQQTPGQGLQFLFEYFSETQRNKGNFPGRFSGRQFSNSRSEMNVSTLELGDSALYLCASSPGGAGEPQHFGDGTRLSIL.

The CDR3 protein is CASSLPTGGSEDTQYF. The rearrangement links TRBV5-1 to TRBJ2-3; TCRdb's assignment of TRBD1 cannot be checked, as there is no DNA. The CDR3 has 16 residues. The germline gives CDR1 SGHRS, CDR2 YFSETQ. The whole variable domain, filled in from reference TRBV5-1 and TRBJ2-3, reads KAGVTQTPRYLIKTRGQQVTLSCSPISGHRSVSWYQQTPGQGLQFLFEYFSETQRNKGNFPGRFSGRQFSNSRSEMNVSTLELGDSALYLCASSLPTGGSEDTQYFGPGTRLTVL.

The chain joins TRBV28 to TRBJ1-6; TCRdb picks TRBD1, but there is no DNA to check that call. The CDR3 extends over 17 amino acids. The germline V gene has CDR1 MDHEN and CDR2 SYDVKM. CDR3 region: CASSLPGQGARNSPLHF.